The rows below give T cell receptor beta chains drawn from one sample of a study of blood T cell repertoires in COVID-19. Only in-frame clones appear in the TCRdb table, and some are missing; sequencing was by immunoSEQ multiplex PCR. The table has about 330,000 clones, roughly 88% seen once; the top ten hold under 2%. The sequenced material came from peripheral blood. The source of these receptors is a woman in her forties or fifties with acute or convalescent COVID-19. Each CDR3 is given with its conserved first and last residue. The D gene is left open where the match is weak. Some rows mark clone size as missing; the rest say once, few, many or name a class of expanded clone.

V gene,J gene,clone size,CDR3 length,D gene,CDR3 DNA,CDR3 protein
TRBV10-1,TRBJ2-7,.,11,TRBD2,TGCGCCAGCAGTGTTGGGACTAGCCCTCACTTC,CASSVGTSPHF
TRBV4-1,TRBJ2-3,.,22,.,TGCGCCAGCAGCCAAGTAGGAAGACAGGGACTGAGCGGGAGAGGGTTAACAGATACGCAGTATTTT,CASSQVGRQGLSGRGLTDTQYF
TRBV30,TRBJ2-1,.,14,.,TGTGCCTGGAGTGCCGGGCGGGGTAACAATGAGCAGTTCTTC,CAWSAGRGNNEQFF
TRBV24-1,TRBJ2-2,.,21,TRBD2,TGTGCCACCAGTGAAGTACCGGGACGGACGACTAGCGGGAGTAGGTCCGGGGAGCTGTTTTTT,CATSEVPGRTTSGSRSGELFF
TRBV20-1,TRBJ2-7,.,11,TRBD2,TGCAGTGCTAGAGATAGGAGCGGGGAGTACTTC,CSARDRSGEYF
TRBV7-3,TRBJ2-3,.,16,TRBD2,TGTGCCAGCAGCCAAGGGACTAGCGGGAGTCTGGATACGCAGTATTTT,CASSQGTSGSLDTQYF
TRBV5-5,TRBJ1-2,.,15,.,TGTGCCAGCAGCTTCACAGTGGCCACTAACTATGGCTACACCTTC,CASSFTVATNYGYTF
TRBV3-1/TRBV3-2,TRBJ2-7,.,13,TRBD2,TGTGCCAGCAGCCAAGATCGAGCGGGGCGTCGGTACTTC,CASSQDRAGRRYF
TRBV11-2,TRBJ1-6,few,14,.,TGTGCCAGCAGCGCAGGGGCTTATAATTCACCCCTCCACTTT,CASSAGAYNSPLHF
TRBV6-4,TRBJ2-5,.,13,.,TGTGCCAGCTGTCGACAGATACAAGAGACCCAGTACTTC,CASCRQIQETQYF
TRBV30,TRBJ2-3,.,15,TRBD2,TGTGCCTGGAGTAGTAGCGGGAGTAGAGAGGATACGCAGTATTTT,CAWSSSGSREDTQYF
TRBV19,TRBJ2-7,once,14,TRBD1,TGTGCCAGTAGTACTCGACAGGGGAGGAACGAGCAGTACTTC,CASSTRQGRNEQYF
TRBV29-1,TRBJ1-1,once,17,TRBD1,TGCAGCGTTGACTCGTTACCGTTCAGGGGGCTGTTTGCTGAAGCTTTCTTT,CSVDSLPFRGLFAEAFF
TRBV5-6,TRBJ2-3,.,17,.,TGTGCCAGCAGCGGGGGCCGGGACATGGGGTTCACAGATACGCAGTATTTT,CASSGGRDMGFTDTQYF
TRBV2,TRBJ2-3,many,15,.,TGTGCCAGCAGAACAGGCCAAGCTAGCACAGATACGCAGTATTTT,CASRTGQASTDTQYF
TRBV5-1,TRBJ2-1,.,16,TRBD1,TGCGCCAGCAGCTTGGCCTCGGGACAGGGTGTCACTGAGCAGTTCTTC,CASSLASGQGVTEQFF
TRBV2,TRBJ1-5,.,13,TRBD1,TGTGCCAGCACTATGGACAGGGCTCAGCCCCAGCATTTT,CASTMDRAQPQHF
TRBV6-5,TRBJ1-1,.,14,.,TGTGCCAGCAGTTACTCAAGACCGGGGTTTGAAGCTTTCTTT,CASSYSRPGFEAFF
TRBV18,TRBJ1-2,.,13,.,TGTGCCAGCTCACCACCGGTCCGGGAAGGCTACACCTTC,CASSPPVREGYTF
TRBV2,TRBJ1-1,.,15,.,TGTGCCAGCAGTCCACGGGGGGCGCGGGGGACTGAAGCTTTCTTT,CASSPRGARGTEAFF
TRBV6-1,TRBJ2-7,.,16,TRBD2,TGTGCCAGCAGTGAGTCTAGCGGGAGGGAGGGTTACGAGCAGTACTTC,CASSESSGREGYEQYF
TRBV12-3/TRBV12-4,TRBJ2-1,.,13,.,TGTGCCAGCAGACGGGACTCGGTGAATGAGCAGTTCTTC,CASRRDSVNEQFF
TRBV6-5,TRBJ2-7,.,14,.,TGTGCCAGCAGAGGGGGGGCCGGCTCCTACGAGCAGTACTTC,CASRGGAGSYEQYF
TRBV27,TRBJ2-1,.,20,TRBD2,TGTGCCAGCAGTTTCCGGACTAGCGGGACCCCCCGACCTTCCTACAATGAGCAGTTCTTC,CASSFRTSGTPRPSYNEQFF
TRBV7-3,TRBJ2-2,.,17,TRBD1,TGTGCCAGCAGCTTAAAGTCAGGGGGCTTGAACACCGGGGAGCTGTTTTTT,CASSLKSGGLNTGELFF
TRBV7-7,TRBJ2-2,.,16,TRBD1,TGTGCTAGCAGCGCCTTACAGGGGTTAAACACCGGGGAGCTGTTTTTT,CASSALQGLNTGELFF
TRBV19,TRBJ2-7,.,15,TRBD1,TGTGCCAGTAGTAACGACAGGGGGCGATCCTACGAGCAGTACTTC,CASSNDRGRSYEQYF
TRBV27,TRBJ1-2,.,13,.,TGTGCCAGCAGTTTAGGGGGCATTCACGGCTACACCTTC,CASSLGGIHGYTF
TRBV19,TRBJ1-1,once,13,.,TGTGCCAGTAGTATCAGTGTGAACACTGAAGCTTTCTTT,CASSISVNTEAFF
TRBV24-1,TRBJ2-5,.,18,TRBD1,TGTGCCACCAGTGACCCCACTGGACAGGGGGGGATCCAAGAGACCCAGTACTTC,CATSDPTGQGGIQETQYF
TRBV3-1/TRBV3-2,TRBJ2-1,.,21,TRBD2,TGTGCCAGCAGCCAAGATTTATGGGGGGGTAGCGGGAGAAGGTCCTACAATGAGCAGTTCTTC,CASSQDLWGGSGRRSYNEQFF
TRBV25-1,TRBJ1-1,.,17,.,TGTGCCAGCAGTTCCCATAGGTCAAGGGGCTGGGACACTGAAGCTTTCTTT,CASSSHRSRGWDTEAFF
TRBV7-3,TRBJ2-1,.,20,TRBD1,TGTGCCAGCAGCTACAACCCGTTTTTATTGGGACAGGGGGTCCCCAATGAGCAGTTCTTC,CASSYNPFLLGQGVPNEQFF
TRBV24-1,TRBJ2-2,.,15,.,TGTGCCACCAGCCAGGGGCTTGGGAACACCGGGGAGCTGTTTTTT,CATSQGLGNTGELFF
TRBV27,TRBJ1-5,.,13,.,TGTGCCAGCCGGGCAGGGAGGAATCAGCCCCAGCATTTT,CASRAGRNQPQHF
TRBV11-2,TRBJ1-5,.,15,TRBD1,TGTGCCAGCAGCTCCAGTGGACAGGGGAATCAGCCCCAGCATTTT,CASSSSGQGNQPQHF
TRBV6-6,TRBJ1-2,.,16,.,TGTGCCAGCACCCCCTCGCGGGGCGCGGAGCACTATGGCTACACCTTC,CASTPSRGAEHYGYTF
TRBV20-1,TRBJ1-6,.,11,.,TGCAGTGTCGACGAGGGGGTTTCCCTCCACTTT,CSVDEGVSLHF
TRBV28,TRBJ1-2,.,13,.,TGTGCCAACTCCGCGACTGGATCAGCTAGCCACACCTTC,CANSATGSASHTF
TRBV2,TRBJ1-5,.,14,.,TGTGCCAGCAGTCTGCGGCATAGCAATCAGCCCCAGCATTTT,CASSLRHSNQPQHF
TRBV14,TRBJ2-7,once,13,TRBD2,TGTGCCAGCAGACCCGGGACTAACTACGAGCAGTACTTC,CASRPGTNYEQYF